The source of this T cell receptor (beta chain) is a study of T cell repertoires in cytomegalovirus infection. Trimming at V came to 0 bases and at J to 4 bases, leaving 7 bases not matched to a gene. The CDR3 runs to 17 residues. MiXCR, run by TCRdb on the reads, gives a single entry per CDR3 protein. The sample has some 400,000 distinct CDR3 sequences, around 18% seen once. This clonotype has a count of ten or more. The sequence was obtained from a human donor in good health (CMV status not recorded). Some clones in this sample may be carry-over from other donors' samples. The sample taken for sequencing was PBMCs. The chain is built from TRBV12-3 or TRBV12-4 and TRBJ2-5, with 11 bases fitting TRBD2. The DNA of the CDR3 is TGTGCCAGCAGTTTAGCGCGTAGCGGGGGGGCGAGAGAGACCCAGTACTTC. It codes for CASSLARSGGARETQYF.